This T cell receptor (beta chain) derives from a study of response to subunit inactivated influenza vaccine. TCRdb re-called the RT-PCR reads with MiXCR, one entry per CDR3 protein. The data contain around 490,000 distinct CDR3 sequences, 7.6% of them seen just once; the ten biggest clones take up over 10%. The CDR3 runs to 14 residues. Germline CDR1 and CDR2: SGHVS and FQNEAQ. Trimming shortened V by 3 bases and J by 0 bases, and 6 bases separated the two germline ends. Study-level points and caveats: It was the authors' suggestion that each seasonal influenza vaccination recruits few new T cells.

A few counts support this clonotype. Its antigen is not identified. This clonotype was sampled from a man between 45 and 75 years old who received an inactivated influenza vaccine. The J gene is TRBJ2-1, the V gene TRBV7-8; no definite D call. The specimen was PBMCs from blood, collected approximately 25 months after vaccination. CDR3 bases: TGTGCCAGCAGCTTTGAGTACTCCTACAATGAGCAGTTCTTC. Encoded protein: CASSFEYSYNEQFF.